This T cell receptor (beta chain) is drawn from a study of CD8+CD57+ T cells in acquired aplastic anemia. At the level of the study: When averaged, DNA from sorted CD4+ and CD8+ cells came to around 3.1 ug. Healthy donor sequencing depth: around 9.9 million CD4+, under 14 million CD8+ reads.

CDR3 and TCR beta VDJ profiling relied on a genomic DNA template. Via MiXCR, TCRdb re-called the reads, giving one row per CDR3 protein. Of approximately 160,000 distinct CDR3 sequences listed, approximately 43% were seen once; the top ten hold approximately 1.1%. Comment on this clonotype: The antigen is undetermined.

Germline CDR1 and CDR2: SNHLY and FYNNEI. CDR3 size: 13 residues. The V and J ends lost 9 bases and 8 bases, in that order; junction bases with no gene match: 8. Study results and limitations: Patients and controls were not found to differ significantly in CD8+ Simpson's diversity. Patients and controls shared 25 to 35 CD8+ CDR3 sequences, which appeared highly expressed in patients and within their immunodominant clones.

J is TRBJ1-4 and V is TRBV2, with 8 bases identical to TRBD1. Sample: sorted CD4+, CD8+, or CD8+CD57+ T cells (not recorded which) from PBMCs. The TCR originated in a human donor in good health. The CDR3 is CASRTGRQEKLFF. In DNA, the CDR3 is TGTGCCAGTAGGACAGGGAGACAAGAAAAACTGTTTTTT.